The TCR beta chain under discussion was sequenced for a study of graft-versus-host responses after intestinal transplantation. Irradiated stimulators labeled with violet dye, 200,000 in number, were plated with 200,000 CFSE-labeled responders. CD3+CD4+ and CD3+CD8+ responders that were proliferating and CFSE-low were sorted post-reaction. Assay used: immunoSEQ multiplex PCR; TCRdb lists only in-frame clones, some missing. The table has 17,000 or so clones, around two fifths seen once; the top ten hold more than 3%. This clone was picked up one time. General study findings and limits: There was an association between peak levels of circulating GvH clones and early post-transplant HvG declines. Some GvH clones were seen earlier in gut or blood, suggesting intestinal origin.

Material: alloreactive CD8+ T cells from a mixed lymphocyte reaction culture, obtained before intestinal transplant. Subset given: CFSE-low proliferating T cells sorted from roughly six-day pre-transplant mixed lymphocyte reaction (GvH or HvG direction). This receptor was taken from a human patient who received an intestinal transplant.

The CDR3 nucleotides read TGCGCCAGCAGCCAAGAGGGAACTACCGGCGGAAGGGTCTACAATGAGCAGTTCTTC. It translates to CASSQEGTTGGRVYNEQFF. The chain is built from TRBV4-1 and TRBJ2-1; D ambiguous. Between the trimmed V and J ends, which lost 0 bases and 3 bases, there was a span of 21 bases. This CDR3 spans 19 amino acids. Germline CDR1 MGHRA, CDR2 YSYEKL.